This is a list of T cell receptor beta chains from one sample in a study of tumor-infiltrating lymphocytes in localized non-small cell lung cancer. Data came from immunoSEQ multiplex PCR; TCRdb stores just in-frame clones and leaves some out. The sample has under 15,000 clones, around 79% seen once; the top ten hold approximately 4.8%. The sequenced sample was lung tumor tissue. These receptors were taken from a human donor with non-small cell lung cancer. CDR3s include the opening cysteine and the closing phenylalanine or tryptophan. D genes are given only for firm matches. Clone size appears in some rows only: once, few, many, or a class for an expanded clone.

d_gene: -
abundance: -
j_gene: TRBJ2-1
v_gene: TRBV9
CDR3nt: TGTGCCAGCAGCGTAGACGGACTGGTCAATGAGCAGTTCTTC
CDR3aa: CASSVDGLVNEQFF

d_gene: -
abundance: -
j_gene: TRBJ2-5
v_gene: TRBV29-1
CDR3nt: TGCAGCGTTGACGGGATGCGAGAGACCCAGTACTTC
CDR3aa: CSVDGMRETQYF

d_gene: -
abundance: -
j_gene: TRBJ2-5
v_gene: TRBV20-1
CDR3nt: TGCAGTGCTAGCGGGGGAAAGACCCAGTACTTC
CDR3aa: CSASGGKTQYF

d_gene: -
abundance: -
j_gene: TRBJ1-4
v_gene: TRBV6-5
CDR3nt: TGTGCCAGCAGTCACAGGGTCCGTGAAAAACTGTTTTTT
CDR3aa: CASSHRVREKLFF

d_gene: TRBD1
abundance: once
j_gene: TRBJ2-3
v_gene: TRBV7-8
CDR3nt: TGTGCCAGCAGCGCCGGACAGGGGCGCACAGATACGCAGTATTTT
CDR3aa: CASSAGQGRTDTQYF

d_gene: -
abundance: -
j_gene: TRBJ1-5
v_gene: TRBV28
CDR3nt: TGTGCCAGCAGTTTACCCAACGCCGGGGTGGGGCCCCAGCATTTT
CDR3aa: CASSLPNAGVGPQHF

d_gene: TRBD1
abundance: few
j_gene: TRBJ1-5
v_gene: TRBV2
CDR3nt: TGTGCCAGCTTTCCGGGACAGGCCGCCAATCAGCCCCAGCATTTT
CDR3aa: CASFPGQAANQPQHF

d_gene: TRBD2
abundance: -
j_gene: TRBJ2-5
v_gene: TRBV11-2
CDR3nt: TGTGCCAGCAGCTTAACCCCAGCGGGGGGGCAAGAGACCCAGTACTTC
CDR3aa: CASSLTPAGGQETQYF

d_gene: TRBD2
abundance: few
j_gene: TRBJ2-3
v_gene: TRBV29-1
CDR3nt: TGCAGCGTTGTAAGAGCGGGAGTCGGTACAGATACGCAGTATTTT
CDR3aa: CSVVRAGVGTDTQYF

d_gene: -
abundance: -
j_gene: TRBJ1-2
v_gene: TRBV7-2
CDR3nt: TGTGCCAGCAGCGTTACAGTGGGCTACACCTTC
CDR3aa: CASSVTVGYTF

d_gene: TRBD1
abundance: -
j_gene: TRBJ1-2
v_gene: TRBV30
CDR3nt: TGTGCCTGGAGTGTAGGGACAGGGGCCACCTATGACGGCTACACCTTC
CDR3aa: CAWSVGTGATYDGYTF

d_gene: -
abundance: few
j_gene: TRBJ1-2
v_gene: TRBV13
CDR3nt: TGTGCCAGCAGCTTATCACTCCTACTCCCGGCCGGGGGCTACACCTTC
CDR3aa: CASSLSLLLPAGGYTF

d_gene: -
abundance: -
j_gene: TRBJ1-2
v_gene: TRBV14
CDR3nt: TGTGCCAGCAGCCGGACCAGCTATGGCTACACCTTC
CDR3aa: CASSRTSYGYTF

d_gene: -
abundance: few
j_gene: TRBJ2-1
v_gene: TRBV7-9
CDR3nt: TGTGCCAGCAGCCCGGCGAATGAGCAGTTCTTC
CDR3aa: CASSPANEQFF

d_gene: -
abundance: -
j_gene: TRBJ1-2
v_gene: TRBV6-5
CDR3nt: TGTGCCACTTGCTTGTTCGGGGACTATGGCTACACCTTC
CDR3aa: CATCLFGDYGYTF

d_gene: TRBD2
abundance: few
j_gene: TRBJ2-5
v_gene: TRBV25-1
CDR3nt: TGTGCCAGCAGTCATAGCGGGTCCCAAGAGACCCAGTACTTC
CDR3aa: CASSHSGSQETQYF

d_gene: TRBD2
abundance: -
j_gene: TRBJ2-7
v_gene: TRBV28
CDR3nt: TGTGCCAGCAGTTTATCCTCGGGGTGGGCTAGCGGGATACAAAGGGATTGGTCCTACGAGCAGTACTTC
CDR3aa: CASSLSSGWASGIQRDWSYEQYF

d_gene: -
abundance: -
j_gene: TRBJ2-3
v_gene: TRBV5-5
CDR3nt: TGTGCCAGCAGTCTTGTAGGACAGAGCACAGATACGCAGTATTTT
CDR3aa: CASSLVGQSTDTQYF

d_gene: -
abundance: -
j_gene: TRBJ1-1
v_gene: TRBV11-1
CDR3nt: TGTGCCAGCAGCGCCTTAGCCACAGACAGGCTGGAAGAGGCTTTCTTT
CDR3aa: CASSALATDRLEEAFF

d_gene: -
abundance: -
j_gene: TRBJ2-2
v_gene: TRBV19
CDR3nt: TGTGCCAGTAGTAGCCAAGGGAACACCGGGGAGCTGTTTTTT
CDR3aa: CASSSQGNTGELFF

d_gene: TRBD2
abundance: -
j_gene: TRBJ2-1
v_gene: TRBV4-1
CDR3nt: TGCGCCAGCAGCTCATCACTAGCGAGTGTTTACAATGAGCAGTTCTTC
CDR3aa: CASSSSLASVYNEQFF

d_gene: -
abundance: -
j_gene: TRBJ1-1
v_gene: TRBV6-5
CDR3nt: TGTGCCAGCAGTTCCTCGGGGGCCAAAGCTTTCTTT
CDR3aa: CASSSSGAKAFF

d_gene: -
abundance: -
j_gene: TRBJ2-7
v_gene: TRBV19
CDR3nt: TGTGCCAGTAGCCAGGTGGGGGCCGCCTACGAGCAGTACTTC
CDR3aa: CASSQVGAAYEQYF

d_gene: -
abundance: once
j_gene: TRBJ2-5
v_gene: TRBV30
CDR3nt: TGTGCCTGGAGTGTATTGTCCGGGCCAGCCGAGACCCAGTACTTC
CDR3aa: CAWSVLSGPAETQYF

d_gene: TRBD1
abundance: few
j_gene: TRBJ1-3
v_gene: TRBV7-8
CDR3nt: TGTGCCAGCAGCCGGAAACAGGGGATCGGAAACACCATATATTTT
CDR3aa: CASSRKQGIGNTIYF

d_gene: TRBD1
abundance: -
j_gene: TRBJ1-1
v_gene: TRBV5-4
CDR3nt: TGTGCCAGCAGCCTAGGGACAGGGCGGAGGAACACTGAAGCTTTCTTT
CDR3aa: CASSLGTGRRNTEAFF

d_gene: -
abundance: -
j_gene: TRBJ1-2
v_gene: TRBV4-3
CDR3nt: TGCGCCAGCAGCCAAAACCATCTTCCCCCCAGGGAGGGGGTTTTTAACTATGGCTACACCTTC
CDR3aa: CASSQNHLPPREGVFNYGYTF

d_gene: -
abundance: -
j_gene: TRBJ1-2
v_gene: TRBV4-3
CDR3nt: TGCGCCAGCAGCCAGGGCAAGGGCCCCTATGGCTACACCTTC
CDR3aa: CASSQGKGPYGYTF

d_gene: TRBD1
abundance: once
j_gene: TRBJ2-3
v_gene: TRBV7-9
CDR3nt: TGTGCCAGCAGCTCAACAGGGGGTCCAGATACGCAGTATTTT
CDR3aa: CASSSTGGPDTQYF